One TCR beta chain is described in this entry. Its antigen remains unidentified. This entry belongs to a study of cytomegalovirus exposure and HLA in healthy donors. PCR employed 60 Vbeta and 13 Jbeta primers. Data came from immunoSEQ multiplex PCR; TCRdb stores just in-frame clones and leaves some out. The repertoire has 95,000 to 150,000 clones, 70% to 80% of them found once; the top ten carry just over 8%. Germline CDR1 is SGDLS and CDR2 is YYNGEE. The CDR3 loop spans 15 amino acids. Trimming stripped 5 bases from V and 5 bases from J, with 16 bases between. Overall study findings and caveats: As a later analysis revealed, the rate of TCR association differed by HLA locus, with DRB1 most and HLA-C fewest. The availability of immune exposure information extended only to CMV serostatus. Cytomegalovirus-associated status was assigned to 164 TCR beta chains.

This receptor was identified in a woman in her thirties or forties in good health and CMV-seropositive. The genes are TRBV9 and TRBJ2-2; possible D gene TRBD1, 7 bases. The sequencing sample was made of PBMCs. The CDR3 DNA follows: TGTGCCAGCAGTCGACAGGGAGGAGGAACCGGGGAGCTGTTTTTT. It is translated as CASSRQGGGTGELFF.